The next 8 T cell receptor beta chains were all read from a single sample in a study of graft-versus-host responses after intestinal transplantation. These receptors' targets are unknown. Sequencing was performed with immunoSEQ multiplex PCR; in TCRdb, only in-frame clones are kept and a portion is missing. The sample holds about 120,000 clones; less than 95% are singletons and the top ten take 0.15% to 0.2%. This specimen was unstimulated CD4+ T cells sorted from spleen or lymph node cells, taken before intestinal transplant. The receptors stem from a human donor who received an intestinal transplant.

The V call is TRBV18, the J call TRBJ2-1; 8 bases map to TRBD2. This CDR3 is 17 amino acids long. Per the germline V gene, CDR1 is KGHSH and CDR2 is LQKENI. The J segment lost 0 bases and the V segment lost 3 bases, leaving 7 bases of the junction unmatched. The CDR3 protein is CASSPLVSGGSYNEQFF. CDR3 in DNA: TGTGCCAGCTCACCCCTGGTAAGCGGGGGCTCCTACAATGAGCAGTTCTTC.

This clone was recorded once. This chain joins TRBV2 and TRBJ2-5, with TRBD1 matching over 7 bases. V lost 7 bases and J lost 5; bases outside the gene matches: 10. CDR3 size: 14 residues. Per germline, CDR1 SNHLY and CDR2 FYNNEI. The DNA of the CDR3 is TGTGCCAGCATTAGACAGGGTCTGGGGGAGACCCAGTACTTC. It codes for CASIRQGLGETQYF.

This clone was recorded only once. The rearrangement links TRBV5-1 to TRBJ2-3; 9 nucleotides align to TRBD2. The CDR3 is 16 residues long. V was clipped by 5 bases and J by 2 bases; unmatched bases: 9. CDR1 and CDR2 from the germline V gene are SGHRS and YFSETQ. CDR3 sequence reads: CASRGIAGVTTDTQYF. CDR3 DNA: TGCGCCAGCAGGGGAATAGCGGGAGTGACCACAGATACGCAGTATTTT.

With respect to this clone: At one end the junction does not follow the germline gene, possibly because of a read error. The chain has TRBV28 and TRBJ2-6, with D possibly TRBD1 on 5 matching bases. Germline V CDR1 and CDR2: MDHEN, SYDVKM. The length of the CDR3 is 13 residues. CDR3 sequence reads: CASRISGANVPTF. The CDR3 DNA reads TGTGCCAGCAGAATCTCTGGGGCCAACGTCCCGACTTTC.

The chain has TRBV14 and TRBJ1-1, with a weak D call TRBD1 (5 bases). Germline CDR1 is SGHDN and CDR2 is FVKESK. Trimming took off 0 bases at V and 5 bases at J, with 16 bases between the two ends. CDR3 length: 16 amino acids. CDR3 in DNA: TGTGCCAGCAGCCAAGATCAGGGCTCACGGGGGACTGAAGCTTTCTTT. This gives the protein CASSQDQGSRGTEAFF.

V usage is TRBV9 and J usage is TRBJ2-7; D remains unclear. This CDR3 is built from 15 residues. Per the germline V gene, CDR1 is SGDLS and CDR2 is YYNGEE. Trimming took off 0 bases at V and 5 bases at J, with 15 bases between the two ends. The CDR3 is CASSVAPQHGDEQYF. CDR3 nucleotide sequence: TGTGCCAGCAGCGTAGCCCCACAGCATGGCGACGAGCAGTACTTC.

The chain recombines TRBV2 with TRBJ2-5, with 8 bases fitting TRBD2. CDR1 is SNHLY and CDR2 is FYNNEI in the germline V gene. The CDR3 totals 13 residues. Trimming cost V 6 bases and J 5 bases; bases outside gene matches: 5. The CDR3 DNA is TGTGCCAGCAGCAGGACTAGCTGGGAGACCCAGTACTTC. Translated: CASSRTSWETQYF. Full variable domain (rest looked up from reference TRBV2 and TRBJ2-5): EPEVTQTPSHQVTQMGQEVILRCVPISNHLYFYWYRQILGQKVEFLVSFYNNEISEKSEIFDDQFSVERPDGSNFTLKIRSTKLEDSAMYFCASSRTSWETQYFGPGTRLLVL.

The gene calls are TRBV5-1 and TRBJ2-5; 9 nucleotides line up with TRBD2. Germline CDR1 SGHRS, CDR2 YFSETQ. With V trimmed by 2 bases and J by 5 bases, 4 bases remained unmatched. This CDR3 has 14 amino acids. The CDR3 here is CASSLVAGVETQYF. The CDR3 DNA is TGCGCCAGCAGCTTAGTAGCGGGGGTCGAGACCCAGTACTTC. Filled out from reference TRBV5-1 and TRBJ2-5, the complete variable domain reads KAGVTQTPRYLIKTRGQQVTLSCSPISGHRSVSWYQQTPGQGLQFLFEYFSETQRNKGNFPGRFSGRQFSNSRSEMNVSTLELGDSALYLCASSLVAGVETQYFGPGTRLLVL.